Ten or more counts support the clone carrying this TCR beta chain. These data belong to a study of Ad26.COV2.S vaccination and SARS-CoV-2 variants. Libraries were prepared by immunoSEQ multiplex PCR; TCRdb keeps only in-frame clonotypes and omits some of them. Of roughly 500,000 clones listed, 87% were seen once; the top ten hold 9.5% to 15%. Treatment reported: 15 to 20 received Ad26.COV2.S at low or high dose, single or two shots; 5 received placebo; per-sample allocation not given. The study sampled participants on day 63 after the first vaccine or placebo injection. The source is a person aged 18 to 65 who received the Ad26.COV2.S COVID-19 vaccine or a placebo. Sequences were derived from peripheral blood, sampled in a trial of Ad26.COV2.S vaccine versus placebo.

The CDR3 protein is CASSQNPKGQPTNTGELFF. Here the CDR3 DNA reads TGTGCCAGCAGCCAAAACCCCAAGGGACAACCAACGAACACCGGGGAGCTGTTTTTT. This chain joins TRBV3-1 (or the pseudogene TRBV3-2) and TRBJ2-2; tentative D call: TRBD1 (6 bases). This CDR3 region has 19 residues. The V and J ends lost 2 bases and 0 bases respectively, with 19 bases between them. Germline V gene lookup returns CDR1 LGHDT and CDR2 YNNKEL (reference sequence).